These 18 T cell receptor beta chains share one sample of origin, sequenced in a study of shared clonotypes between healthy human individuals. Profiling relied on immunoSEQ multiplex PCR, and the TCRdb table lists in-frame clones only, not all of them. This table has more than 850,000 clones, approximately 78% appearing once. Sample: memory CD4+ T cells from PBMCs. Regarding subset: CD45RA-negative fraction. The origin of the receptors is a man aged 18 to 29 in good health. Some clones in this sample may be carry-over from other donors' samples.

The rearrangement links TRBV7-2 to TRBJ2-1, with D perhaps matching TRBD2 (6 bases). The CDR3 contains 16 residues. The germline V gene encodes CDR1 SGHTA and CDR2 FQGNSA. The V gene lost 0 bases and the J gene lost 2 bases, with 11 bases spanning the gap. The CDR3 here is CASSLAQVAAYNEQFF. The CDR3 nucleotides read TGTGCCAGCAGCTTAGCGCAGGTAGCGGCCTACAATGAGCAGTTCTTC.

The genes are TRBV5-1 and TRBJ2-1; perhaps TRBD2 as D (6 bases). The CDR3 totals 14 residues. Germline V gene lookup returns CDR1 SGHRS and CDR2 YFSETQ. The V end was cut by 4 bases, the J end by 6 bases, with 14 bases between. The CDR3 nucleotides are TGCGCCAGCAGCCCCTTGGCGGGAAGCAATGAGCAGTTCTTC. Translation: CASSPLAGSNEQFF.

This CDR3 reads CATKNTEAFF. The CDR3 DNA follows: TGTGCCACCAAGAACACTGAAGCTTTCTTT. The chain couples TRBV28 to TRBJ1-1; D is unresolved. This CDR3 is built from 10 residues. V lost 10 bases to trimming and J lost 1 base, with 4 bases between them. In germline, CDR1 is MDHEN, CDR2 SYDVKM.

The chain carries TRBV2 and TRBJ1-2, with TRBD1 matching over 9 bases. The CDR3 has 14 residues. Trimming at V came to 6 bases and at J to 8 bases, leaving 10 bases not matched to a gene. Germline CDR1 reads SNHLY; CDR2 reads FYNNEI. For the CDR3, the DNA is TGTGCCAGCAGCTTCACGGGACAGGGAGACGGCTACACCTTC. This encodes CASSFTGQGDGYTF.

The genes are TRBV2 and TRBJ1-6; 9 bases fit TRBD1. This CDR3 comprises 13 residues. Germline-derived CDR1 and CDR2 are SNHLY and FYNNEI. V lost 9 bases to trimming and J lost 7 bases; unmatched junction nucleotides: 4. The CDR3 nucleotides read TGTGCCAGAAAGGGACAGGGAAATTCACCCCTCCACTTT. This translates into CARKGQGNSPLHF.

The V gene is TRBV7-6, the J gene TRBJ1-5, with a weak D call TRBD1 (6 bases). The CDR3 is made up of 14 amino acids. Trimming left V 2 bases short and J 4 bases short, with 9 bases between. Germline CDR1 and CDR2: SGHVS and FNYEAQ. The CDR3 loop reads CASSLRGSNQPQHF. CDR3 in DNA: TGTGCCAGCAGCTTAAGGGGGAGTAATCAGCCCCAGCATTTT.

The chain has TRBV19 and TRBJ2-7, with 9 bases lining up with TRBD1. The CDR3 contains 13 residues. Germline V gene sequence: CDR1 LNHDA, CDR2 SQIVND (reference sequence). After removal of 3 bases from V and 10 bases from J, the junction contained 7 bases not matched to a gene. The CDR3 region has the DNA TGTGCCAGTAGTATTGGGACAGGGTTAGACCAGTACTTC. Encoded protein: CASSIGTGLDQYF.

V is TRBV19 and J is TRBJ2-7; possibly TRBD2 for D (6 bases). V dropped 6 bases and J dropped 4 bases, with 19 bases sitting between them. CDR3 length equals 15 residues. Germline lookup yields CDR1 LNHDA and CDR2 SQIVND (reference sequence). The CDR3 here is CASRSLEGGSYEQYF. CDR3 coding DNA: TGTGCCAGTAGATCTCTTGAAGGAGGGAGTTACGAGCAGTACTTC.

The chain couples TRBV4-2 to TRBJ1-2; 9 nucleotides agree with TRBD1. The CDR3 length is 15 residues. Per germline, CDR1 LGHNA and CDR2 YNFKEQ. V was pared by 4 bases and J by 2 bases, with 5 bases of the junction left unmatched. CDR3 residues: CASSRLDRGNYGYTF. The DNA for the CDR3 is TGTGCCAGCAGCCGCCTGGACAGGGGAAACTATGGCTACACCTTC.

The rearrangement links TRBV7-9 to TRBJ2-3, with D tentatively TRBD2 (6 bases). CDR3 length: 14 amino acids. Between the trimmed V and J ends, which lost 5 bases and 3 bases, there was a span of 12 bases. The germline gives CDR1 SEHNR, CDR2 FQNEAQ (reference sequence). The CDR3, as DNA: TGTGCCAGCAGCATAACGGGGGAAACAGATACGCAGTATTTT. Translating it yields CASSITGETDTQYF.

The chain has TRBV6-1 and TRBJ2-5; TRBD1 matches at 12 bases. The CDR3 spans 15 residues. Germline V lookup: CDR1 MNHNS, CDR2 SASEGT. V was pared by 9 bases and J by 5 bases, with 10 bases of the junction left unmatched. CDR3: CASSAGTGGRETQYF. CDR3 sequence (DNA): TGTGCCAGTTCCGCCGGGACAGGGGGCCGGGAGACCCAGTACTTC.

The CDR3 loop reads CASSQGQMPNNNEQFF. The CDR3 nucleotides are TGTGCCAGCAGCCAAGGACAGATGCCGAATAACAATGAGCAGTTCTTC. The chain has TRBV4-2 and TRBJ2-1; a weak D match, TRBD1 (5 bases). V lost 1 base and J lost 5, with 15 bases in between. Germline loops: CDR1 LGHNA, CDR2 YNFKEQ. The CDR3 contains 16 residues.

The chain joins TRBV18 to TRBJ1-3; no firm D call. The V end lost 3 bases, the J end lost 0 bases, and 12 bases lay between the germline ends. CDR1 and CDR2 (germline): KGHSH, LQKENI. The CDR3 is 16 amino acids. CDR3 protein: CASSPLGTTSGNTIYF. CDR3 sequence (DNA): TGTGCCAGCTCACCTTTGGGCACCACCTCTGGAAACACCATATATTTT.

This chain joins TRBV28 and TRBJ2-7, with 12 bases lining up with TRBD1. CDR1 MDHEN and CDR2 SYDVKM come from the germline V gene. The ends lost 6 bases at V and 6 bases at J; junction bases unmatched: 6. The CDR3 length is 14 residues. CDR3 nucleotides: TGTGCCAGCAGGAACCGGGACAGGGGGCGCGAGCAGTACTTC. This encodes CASRNRDRGREQYF.

This clone was observed a few times. The rearrangement uses TRBV7-9 and TRBJ1-1; 9 bases line up with TRBD1. Germline loops: CDR1 SEHNR, CDR2 FQNEAQ (reference sequence). This CDR3 comprises 14 residues. Germline trimming cut 2 bases from V and 5 bases from J; bases unmatched to any gene: 3. Written as DNA, the CDR3 is TGTGCCAGCAGCTTATTGACAGGGGGGACTGAAGCTTTCTTT. It translates to CASSLLTGGTEAFF.

The chain uses TRBV28 and TRBJ2-7, with a weak D call TRBD1 (6 bases). The germline gives CDR1 MDHEN, CDR2 SYDVKM. Between the trimmed V and J ends, which lost 6 bases and 5 bases, there was a span of 11 bases. CDR3 length: 12 residues. This CDR3 reads CASSNRVHEQYF. CDR3 in DNA: TGTGCCAGCAGCAACAGGGTCCACGAGCAGTACTTC.

The chain carries TRBV7-6 and TRBJ2-1, with TRBD1 matching 7 bases. This CDR3 has 14 amino acids. The germline CDR1 and CDR2 sequences are SGHVS and FNYEAQ. V trimming: 1 base; J trimming: 7 bases; junction bases outside the gene matches: 4. CDR3 bases: TGTGCCAGCAGCTTAGTAGGGGGCGAGAATGAGCAGTTCTTC. Amino acid sequence: CASSLVGGENEQFF.

The chain is built from TRBV7-9 and TRBJ1-5; D gene ambiguous. The CDR3 sequence is 15 residues long. Per germline, CDR1 SEHNR and CDR2 FQNEAQ (reference sequence). V was clipped by 0 bases and J by 2 bases, with 8 bases between them. Here the CDR3 DNA reads TGTGCCAGCAGCTTAGCAGCGGACCGCAATCAGCCCCAGCATTTT. Encoded protein: CASSLAADRNQPQHF.